Listed here is a single T cell receptor (beta chain). The data were obtained in a study of PD-1 blockade in mismatch repair-deficient tumors. V shed 1 base and J shed 7 bases, with 17 bases lying between them. CDR1 and CDR2 from the germline V gene are MGHRA and YSYEKL. The CDR3 has 15 residues. Data came from immunoSEQ multiplex PCR; TCRdb stores just in-frame clones and leaves some out. The data show 120,000 or so clones, with roughly 90% seen just once and roughly 12% held by the top ten. The TCR-sequenced patients were a few responders to pembrolizumab. The sequence derives from an adult with mismatch repair-deficient cancer. This sample comprised peripheral blood, obtained approximately 70 weeks after starting pembrolizumab. The V call is TRBV4-1, the J call TRBJ2-7; D is unresolved. CDR3: CASSQGLGSGTEQYF. CDR3 nucleotide sequence: TGCGCCAGCAGCCAAGGACTGGGGTCCGGTACGGAGCAGTACTTC.